Below are 26 T cell receptor beta chains sequenced from a single sample in a study of identical twins. One entry per CDR3 protein results from TCRdb running MiXCR on the 5' RACE reads. The sample consists of fewer than 900,000 distinct CDR3 sequences, 20% to 25% of them appearing once. These data also formed part of another study, on T cells expressing NK-cell markers.

Sequencing was done on a sample of PBMCs. All receptors derive from a woman under 30 in good health.

CDR3 nucleotide sequence: TGTGCCAGCAGCTCCACCCCTCCAGGGACAGGGAACACTGAAGCTTTCTTT. Its protein product is CASSSTPPGTGNTEAFF. V usage is TRBV7-2 and J usage is TRBJ1-1; 8 bases fit TRBD1. In germline, CDR1 is SGHTA, CDR2 FQGNSA. The CDR3 length is 17 residues. V shed 4 bases, J shed 1 base, and the junction held 11 bases outside the gene matches.

This clonotype was seen only a few times. The rearrangement joins TRBV7-6 to TRBJ2-3; D is perhaps TRBD1 or TRBD2 (5 bases each). CDR1 is SGHVS, CDR2 FNYEAQ, per germline. Trimming shortened V by 1 base and J by 5 bases, and 10 bases separated the two germline ends. This CDR3 spans 14 amino acids. CDR3 sequence: CASSLGSGGDTQYF. In DNA form, the CDR3 reads TGTGCCAGCAGCTTAGGATCTGGGGGAGATACGCAGTATTTT.

The rearrangement uses TRBV29-1 and TRBJ2-5; no firm D call. From germline, CDR1 is SQVTM and CDR2 ANQGSEA. V dropped 6 bases and J dropped 0 bases, with 8 bases sitting between them. The CDR3 sequence is 12 residues long. CDR3 nucleotides: TGCAGCGTATCACGGAACCAAGAGACCCAGTACTTC. It codes for CSVSRNQETQYF.

The gene calls are TRBV29-1 and TRBJ2-1; 8 nucleotides line up with TRBD1. This CDR3 is 15 amino acids long. CDR1 is SQVTM and CDR2 is ANQGSEA in the germline V gene. The J segment lost 9 bases and the V segment lost 6 bases, leaving 16 bases of the junction unmatched. This CDR3 is CSVQALDRAGSEQFF. The CDR3 DNA reads as TGCAGCGTCCAAGCCTTGGACAGGGCGGGCAGTGAGCAGTTCTTC.

This sequence joins TRBV20-1 and TRBJ2-1; no reliable D call. Germline values: CDR1 DFQATT, CDR2 SNEGSKA (reference sequence). The CDR3 is 14 amino acids. Deletions cut 1 base from V and 6 bases from J, with 13 bases between. The CDR3 loop reads CSARVPDRLNEQFF. CDR3 in DNA: TGCAGTGCTAGAGTTCCGGACCGGCTCAATGAGCAGTTCTTC.

CDR3 residues: CASTRQLNQPQHF. The CDR3, as DNA: TGTGCCAGCACTCGCCAGCTGAATCAGCCCCAGCATTTT. This chain uses TRBV21-1 with TRBJ1-5. TRBV21-1 is shown as a pseudogene. The CDR3 covers 13 residues.

The chain's CDR3 is CASSPTRLEVQQYF. The CDR3 DNA reads TGTGCCAGCAGCCCCACTCGTCTAGAGGTTCAGCAGTATTTT. This chain joins TRBV7-2 and TRBJ2-3, with no clear D. Trimming shortened V by 5 bases and J by 11 bases, and 20 bases separated the two germline ends. The CDR3 runs 14 residues. The germline V gene encodes CDR1 SGHTA and CDR2 FQGNSA.

There are a few counts of this clonotype. The chain links TRBV12-3 or TRBV12-4 to TRBJ2-1, with 7 nucleotides matching TRBD1. The CDR3 has 13 amino acids. Germline trimming cut 7 bases from V and 8 bases from J; bases unmatched to any gene: 8. CDR3 sequence reads: CASTYRGGHEQFF. The DNA for the CDR3 is TGTGCCAGCACTTACAGGGGCGGGCATGAGCAGTTCTTC.

There are a few counts of this clonotype. The chain employs TRBV29-1 and TRBJ2-5; TRBD2 matches at 7 bases. Germline lookup yields CDR1 SQVTM and CDR2 ANQGSEA. V lost 5 bases, J lost 5 bases, and 5 bases stayed unmatched. CDR3 length equals 12 residues. The CDR3 reads CSVLSGVETQYF. In nucleotides, the CDR3 is TGCAGCGTTTTGAGCGGGGTGGAGACCCAGTACTTC.

J is TRBJ2-1 and V is TRBV9, with a weak D call TRBD1 (6 bases). In germline, CDR1 is SGDLS, CDR2 YYNGEE. The V gene lost 4 bases and the J gene lost 7 bases, with 18 bases spanning the gap. The CDR3 covers 15 residues. Here the CDR3 DNA reads TGTGCCAGCAGCACATACATCGGAAGGGGGAATGAGCAGTTCTTC. Its protein product is CASSTYIGRGNEQFF.

The sample holds a few counts of this clonotype. The rearrangement uses TRBV12-3 or TRBV12-4 and TRBJ2-7, with 7 positions matching TRBD2. The CDR3 spans 14 residues. J was trimmed by 2 bases and V by 5 bases; bases with no gene match: 6. CDR3 residues: CASSPREAAYEQYF. In DNA, the CDR3 is TGTGCCAGCAGTCCCCGGGAGGCAGCCTACGAGCAGTACTTC.

This clonotype has only a few counts. The chain recombines TRBV6-5 with TRBJ2-5; TRBD1 matches 11 bases. The CDR3 runs to 15 residues. Germline values: CDR1 MNHEY, CDR2 SVGAGI. V lost 4 bases and J lost 5; bases outside the gene matches: 6. CDR3 sequence reads: CASSSGTGGRETQYF. In nucleotides, the CDR3 is TGTGCCAGCAGTTCCGGGACAGGGGGAAGGGAGACCCAGTACTTC.

This clonotype was observed at least ten times. The chain joins TRBV9 to TRBJ2-5, with 8 nucleotides matching TRBD1. The germline gives CDR1 SGDLS, CDR2 YYNGEE. The length of the CDR3 is 16 residues. J was trimmed by 1 base and V by 5 bases; bases with no gene match: 10. The CDR3 sequence is CASSRQGMGFQETQYF. The CDR3, as DNA: TGTGCCAGCAGTCGACAGGGGATGGGATTCCAAGAGACCCAGTACTTC.

The table lists this clonotype with many counts. The chain joins TRBV4-3 to TRBJ2-3; maybe TRBD1 (5 bases). V was pared by 0 bases and J by 1 base, with 5 bases between. The CDR3 runs 14 residues. From germline, CDR1 is LGHNA and CDR2 YSLEER. CDR3 DNA: TGCGCCAGCAGCCAAGACAGGGGCACAGATACGCAGTATTTT. Translating gives CASSQDRGTDTQYF.

This clonotype appeared a few times. The rearrangement uses TRBV5-1 and TRBJ2-3, with no clear D. This CDR3 comprises 14 residues. V was clipped by 0 bases and J by 4 bases, with 9 bases between them. Germline V CDR1 and CDR2: SGHRS, YFSETQ. The CDR3 reads CASSLAKGPDTQYF. The DNA for the CDR3 is TGCGCCAGCAGCTTGGCCAAAGGGCCAGATACGCAGTATTTT. Variable domain in full (rest from reference TRBV5-1 and TRBJ2-3): KAGVTQTPRYLIKTRGQQVTLSCSPISGHRSVSWYQQTPGQGLQFLFEYFSETQRNKGNFPGRFSGRQFSNSRSEMNVSTLELGDSALYLCASSLAKGPDTQYFGPGTRLTVL.

Only a few counts were recorded for this clonotype. The chain joins TRBV20-1 to TRBJ2-7, with 8 positions matching TRBD2. Trimming cost V 3 bases and J 4 bases; bases outside gene matches: 14. Germline V gene sequence: CDR1 DFQATT, CDR2 SNEGSKA (reference sequence). The CDR3 covers 16 residues. The CDR3 region is CSASNPAGASLYEQYF. CDR3 DNA: TGCAGTGCTAGCAACCCAGCGGGGGCCTCTCTGTACGAGCAGTACTTC.

The sample holds many counts of this clonotype. CDR3 nucleotide sequence: TGTGCCACCAGCAGAGACCCAGGGACCAACACTGAAGCTTTCTTT. Its translation is CATSRDPGTNTEAFF. This chain uses TRBV15 with TRBJ1-1, with D possibly matching TRBD1 (5 bases). Germline CDR1 is LNHNV and CDR2 is YYDKDF (reference sequence). V lost 0 bases to trimming and J lost 2 bases, with 10 bases between them. CDR3 size: 15 residues.

This clonotype was counted a few times. The chain is built from TRBV5-6 and TRBJ2-7; 15 bases are shared with TRBD2. This CDR3 comprises 14 residues. Germline V gene lookup returns CDR1 SGHDT and CDR2 YYEEEE. V was clipped by 3 bases and J by 6 bases; unmatched bases: 1. CDR3 sequence: CASSSGLAGGEQYF. The DNA for the CDR3 is TGTGCCAGCAGCTCGGGACTAGCGGGGGGCGAGCAGTACTTC. Full variable domain (remainder filled in from reference TRBV5-6 and TRBJ2-7): DAGVTQSPTHLIKTRGQQVTLRCSPKSGHDTVSWYQQALGQGPQFIFQYYEEEERQRGNFPDRFSGHQFPNYSSELNVNALLLGDSALYLCASSSGLAGGEQYFGPGTRLTVT.

The genes are TRBV12-3 or TRBV12-4 and TRBJ2-7; D uncertain. The CDR3 has 14 amino acids. The ends were cut back, 8 bases at V and 2 bases at J, with 16 bases in the middle. The CDR3: CASLSGRRPYEQYF. The CDR3 DNA is TGTGCCAGCCTCTCTGGCCGGAGACCCTACGAGCAGTACTTC.

The genes are TRBV12-3 or TRBV12-4 and TRBJ1-1; a weak D match, TRBD1 (6 bases). The length of the CDR3 is 15 residues. V shed 5 bases and J shed 4 bases, with 17 bases lying between them. The CDR3 loop reads CASSPRGGASTEAFF. As DNA, the CDR3 is TGTGCCAGCAGTCCCCGTGGGGGCGCAAGCACTGAAGCTTTCTTT.

This clonotype has more than one count but fewer than ten. V and J are TRBV12-3 or TRBV12-4 and TRBJ2-1, with D possibly TRBD2 on 5 matching bases. The CDR3 consists of 17 residues. The V gene lost 2 bases and the J gene lost 1 base, with 15 bases spanning the gap. The CDR3 sequence: CASSLFGVSRSYNEQFF. CDR3 sequence (DNA): TGTGCCAGCAGTTTATTCGGGGTTAGTAGGTCCTACAATGAGCAGTTCTTC.

This rearrangement joins TRBV15 to TRBJ2-6; no clear D. Trimming cost V 6 bases and J 3 bases, with 12 bases left between them. The CDR3 has 15 amino acids. CDR1 is LNHNV, CDR2 YYDKDF, per germline (reference sequence). Written as DNA, the CDR3 is TGTGCCACCAGTGGTGGGATCCTTGGGGCCAACGTCCTGACTTTC. It specifies CATSGGILGANVLTF.

This clonotype was found a few times. The chain couples TRBV20-1 to TRBJ2-6, with D maybe TRBD1 (5 bases). Germline CDR1 DFQATT, CDR2 SNEGSKA (reference sequence). The CDR3 is 16 residues long. V dropped 5 bases and J dropped 1 base, with 15 bases sitting between them. The DNA for the CDR3 is TGCAGTGCTGTTAGACAGATCCATTCTGGGGCCAACGTCCTGACTTTC. Residues: CSAVRQIHSGANVLTF.

CDR3 loop: CASSGSGRGADTQYF. The DNA for the CDR3 is TGTGCCAGCAGCGGGAGCGGGAGAGGCGCAGATACGCAGTATTTT. The gene calls are TRBV9 and TRBJ2-3; 8 bases are shared with TRBD2. Germline lookup yields CDR1 SGDLS and CDR2 YYNGEE. The CDR3 loop spans 15 amino acids. Trimming removed 3 bases from V and 4 bases from J; junction bases left unmatched: 7. Supplemented by reference TRBV9 and TRBJ2-3, the full variable domain reads DSGVTQTPKHLITATGQRVTLRCSPRSGDLSVYWYQQSLDQGLQFLIQYYNGEERAKGNILERFSAQQFPDLHSELNLSSLELGDSALYFCASSGSGRGADTQYFGPGTRLTVL.

The table lists this clonotype with a few counts. The chain links TRBV7-2 to TRBJ2-3; TRBD2 matches at 9 bases. Losses at the gene ends were 5 bases for V and 9 bases for J; bases not matched to a gene: 12. Germline-derived CDR1 and CDR2 are SGHTA and FQGNSA. The CDR3 totals 15 residues. The CDR3 nucleotides are TGTGCCAGCAGCCCTCTGGGTAGCGGGGGAGGAACGCAGTATTTT. Translation gives CASSPLGSGGGTQYF.

The sample holds many counts of this clonotype. The genes are TRBV20-1 and TRBJ2-3; 9 bases line up with TRBD2. The V segment lost 7 bases and the J segment 1 base; nucleotides outside the gene matches: 3. Germline V gene sequence: CDR1 DFQATT, CDR2 SNEGSKA (reference sequence). There are 13 residues in the CDR3. This chain's CDR3 is CSGASGGTDTQYF. In nucleotides, the CDR3 is TGCAGTGGGGCTAGCGGGGGCACAGATACGCAGTATTTT.